The clone carrying this T cell receptor beta chain was picked up a small number of times. The antigen remains undetermined. TCRdb independently ran MiXCR on the 5' RACE reads; one entry per CDR3 protein. Of 190,000 or so distinct CDR3 sequences listed, around 13% are singletons. Germline CDR1 DFQATT, CDR2 SNEGSKA (reference sequence). The V and J ends lost 6 bases and 0 bases, in that order; junction bases with no gene match: 8. The CDR3 runs 15 residues. The data originate from a study of CD8 T cells in ankylosing spondylitis. General study results and limits: Reactive arthritis synovial fluid and blood previously showed some of these motif variants. Reports say disease-linked clones showed up significantly more in matched ankylosing spondylitis synovial fluid. It appeared that ankylosing spondylitis blood was characterized by a TCR beta motif of about 8 highly homologous variants.

The chain joins TRBV20-1 to TRBJ2-7, with 10 bases aligning to TRBD2. What was sequenced was blood, either unsorted or a sorted T cell fraction (not recorded which). This sequence was found in a male donor with ankylosing spondylitis or in good health (not recorded which). CDR3 sequence (DNA): TGCAGTGCGAGGACTAGCGGACAATTCTCCTACGAGCAGTACTTC. This translates into CSARTSGQFSYEQYF.